The present T cell receptor (beta chain) was sequenced within a study of identical twins (dated by TCRdb to the mid-2010s). Broadly, across the study: The study deep-sequenced TCR alpha and beta repertoires from monozygotic twins, unrelated adults of various ages and cord blood to test whether fetal clonotypes persist. Replicate twin experiments were performed at different times using different library preparation protocols to rule out contamination. Study-level results and caveats: The excess sharing between twins in beta out-of-frame sequences was weaker because fewer shared sequences reduced the signal-to-noise ratio. Because the same donors could not be followed over many years, the conclusions depended on cross-sectional statistical analysis. Fewer insertions were carried by abundant cord blood beta clonotypes; a weaker similar trend was observed in young adult naive repertoires, while no such trend was observed in memory repertoires. Compared with coincidental sharing between unrelated individuals, out-of-frame TCR alpha sequences shared between twins showed an excess of sequences with low generation probability. Zero-insertion analyses could be partly confounded by invariant T cells such as MAIT and iNKT, though diverse VJ usage argued against such confounding for most clonotypes. In monozygotic twins, recombination models systematically underestimated out-of-frame TCR alpha sharing, but the models matched the sharing seen between unrelated individuals.

Library preparation employed 5' RACE. Sequencing was carried out with an Illumina HiSeq 2000. A universal primer binding site was added through template switching, and the final cDNA carried a unique molecular identifier so that TCR cDNA molecules could be counted accurately. Specific primers in the conserved constant-segment region were used to synthesize first-strand cDNA for the TCR alpha and beta chains. To control for contamination, each cDNA library was double barcoded with a SMART-Mk sample barcode plus Illumina barcodes. TruSeq adapter sequences, together with Illumina sample barcodes, were added in two successive PCR steps. TCR alpha and beta cDNA libraries were sequenced on the Illumina HiSeq platform with custom primers. Per the source publication's procedure: Raw reads were processed with MiGEC to extract unique molecular identifiers, and MiXCR was used to determine CDR3 positions. For each individual, recombination models were inferred using an EM algorithm with the repgenHMM and IGoR tools. The analysis of shared clonotypes was done with the tcR package in R, with sharing normalized by the product of cloneset sizes. To study raw recombination without the effects of thymic and clonal selection, out-of-frame nonproductive sequences were analyzed. TCRdb redid the processing of the public reads, applying fastp at Q25 and MiXCR, and retained in-frame beta chains. Under each unique CDR3 protein, matching rows form one entry showing the most common genes and DNA. These V and J calls derive from TCRdb rather than the authors' analysis. The sample table shows fewer than 250,000 distinct CDR3 sequences, and about 16% are seen once. Of the sample, 40% is held by the ten largest clones.

Counted from cysteine to phenylalanine, this CDR3 has 15 amino acids. This entry keeps only the CDR3 DNA: 45 bases, framed from base 1. Trimming takes 5 bases from V and 2 bases from J, and the germline ends sit 15 bases apart. Taken from the germline V gene, the CDR1 and CDR2 loops are SQVTM and ANQGSEA. Every donor was a healthy Caucasian. The twin cohort consisted of three pairs of female monozygotic twins, all aged about 18 to 29 years. Positive isolation kits from Invitrogen were used to isolate the CD4+ and CD8+ T cell populations. About this clonotype: It lacks a known antigen. Nothing much larger sits one base from this clone, and base qualities are not available.

Another study also made use of these data, one on T cells expressing NK-cell markers. The second investigation adds: Under ten donors provided sorted CD3+CD56+NKG2C+, CD3+CD56+NKG2C- and CD3+CD56-NKG2C+ T-cell subsets, whose TCR beta-chain repertoires were profiled. Of the eight sequenced donors, seven were found to be HCMV-seropositive and one was found to be HCMV-seronegative. In several experiments an anti-gammadeltaTCR antibody was added to restrict sorting to alphabetaTCR-expressing T cells. For about 6 donors, the dominant CD3+CD56+NKG2C+ clonotypes were among the top 10 CD8+ clonotypes and accounted for 1.0-7.0% of CD8+ T cells. Those dominant clonotypes were again the most abundant among CD3+CD56-NKG2C+ cells in a few donors, at about 25-65%. It remained unclear whether the expanded NKG2C-expressing T cell clones were specific for HCMV antigens. Randomly selected healthy volunteers, three men and five women, were used as the eight sequenced donors. HCMV-specific IgG was detected in serum with a commercial ELISA kit to determine HCMV serostatus. MIGEC handled demultiplexing of the reads and grouping by UMI, while MiTCR was used to assemble and quantify clonotypes. Only TCR cDNA sequences supported by at least two reads were kept to exclude erroneous sequences. Downstream repertoire analysis used the tcR package, and clonotypes were matched across fractions by CDR3 nucleotide sequence plus V segment. VDJmatch was used to annotate antigen specificity against VDJdb, with one amino acid substitution in CDR3 permitted.

Recombination connected TRBV29-1 to TRBJ2-2; the D gene is possibly TRBD1, with 6 bases matching. The receptor's source is a woman under 30 in good health. Sequencing was carried out using CD8+ T cells sorted from blood. The nucleotide sequence is given as TGCAGCGTTTTCGGAGCAGGGGTTAACACCGGGGAGCTGTTTTTT. It translates as CSVFGAGVNTGELFF.